This TCR beta chain is from a study of blood T cells in healthy people across ages. Findings and limits, study-wide: Possibly confounding the expanded clonotype changes was the fact that donor CMV status was unknown.

Germline V gene data show CDR1 as ENHRY and CDR2 as SYGVKD. After removal of 6 bases from V and 14 bases from J, the junction contained 10 bases not matched to a gene. The CDR3 loop spans 13 amino acids. Sample-barcoded 5' priming and a J-beta primer mix drove a second PCR of roughly 6 to 12 cycles. TCRdb reprocessed the 5' RACE reads via MiXCR and lists one record per CDR3 protein. Among about 1.4 million distinct CDR3 sequences, roughly 59% were seen once, and the ten largest hold over 5.5%. Comment on this clonotype: Its antigen is not known.

Sequenced material: blood. The TCR comes from a man aged 18 to 30 in good health. The V gene is TRBV10-3, the J gene TRBJ2-3, with 11 bases matching TRBD2. The CDR3 nucleotides read TGTGCCATCAGCCCGTTCCTAGCGGGGGGCACGTATTTT. Translation gives CAISPFLAGGTYF.